The entry below gives a single T cell receptor beta chain sequence along with its context. Its antigen is not known. One end of the junction is discordant with germline, which a read error may explain. These data come from a study of vaccination and CD4 T cells after COVID-19. For the study at large: Overlapping peptides covering the spike proteins of SARS-CoV-2, HCoV-NL63, HCoV-OC43 and HCoV-229E were added to stimulate cells.

The treatment is: approximately nine-day PBMC culture with coronavirus spike peptide pools or control peptides (ViraFEST assay). PBMCs were cultured at two million per well with roughly 9 IU/ml IL-2 and approximately 9.7 ug/ml peptide pools. Fresh replacement IL-2 medium substituted for half the medium on days 3 and 7. Negative selection recovered the CD4+ T cells once they had spent approximately ten days in culture. Sequencing of cultured CD4+ T cell DNA used the Oncomine TCR Beta short-read assay. TCRdb re-called the PCR reads with MiXCR, one entry per CDR3 protein. The sample contains almost 20,000 distinct CDR3 sequences, about 42% of which appear only once. CDR1 and CDR2 from the germline V gene are SGHNT and YYREEE (reference sequence). The length of the CDR3 is 13 residues.

The TCR comes from a human donor who received a COVID-19 vaccine. The chain couples TRBV5-4 to TRBJ1-2; possible D gene TRBD1, 5 bases. The specimen was CD4+ T cells from blood, cultured in vitro, collected before SARS-CoV-2 vaccination. CDR3 bases: TGTGCCTGCAGCTTCTGGGGGAACTATGGCTACACCTTC. It translates to CACSFWGNYGYTF. Together with reference TRBV5-4 and TRBJ1-2, the CDR3 gives the full variable domain: ETGVTQSPTHLIKTRGQQVTLRCSSQSGHNTVSWYQQALGQGPQFIFQYYREEENGRGNFPPRFSGLQFPNYSSELNVNALELDDSALYLCACSFWGNYGYTFGSGTRLTVV.